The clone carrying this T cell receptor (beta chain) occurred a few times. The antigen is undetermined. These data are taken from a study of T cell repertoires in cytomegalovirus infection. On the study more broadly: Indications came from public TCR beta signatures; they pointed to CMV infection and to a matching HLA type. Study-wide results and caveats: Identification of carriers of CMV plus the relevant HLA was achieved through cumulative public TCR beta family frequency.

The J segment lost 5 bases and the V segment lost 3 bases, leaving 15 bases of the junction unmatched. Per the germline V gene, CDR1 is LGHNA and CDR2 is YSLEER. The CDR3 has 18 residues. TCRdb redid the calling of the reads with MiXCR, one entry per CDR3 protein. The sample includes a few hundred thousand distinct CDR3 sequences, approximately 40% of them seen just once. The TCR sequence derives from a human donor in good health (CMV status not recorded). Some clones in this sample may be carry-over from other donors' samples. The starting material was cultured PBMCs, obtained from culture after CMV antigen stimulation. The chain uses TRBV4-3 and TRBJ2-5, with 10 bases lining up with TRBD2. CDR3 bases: TGCGCCAGCAGCCACGATGTTGGAGCTAGCGGGAGTGGGGAGACCCAGTACTTC. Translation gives CASSHDVGASGSGETQYF.